This T cell receptor (beta chain) was retrieved from a study of post-analysis software for immune sequencing data. About the research overall: The patients showed relapsing-remitting, secondary progressive and progressive-relapsing multiple sclerosis courses.

Study findings and constraints: Controls showed lower frequencies than patients for roughly five TRBV segments, and TRBV5-6, TRBV5-1 and TRBV20-1 were among these. Multiple sclerosis patients had significantly lower normalized Chao1 diversity than controls.

This clonotype was picked up a small number of times. The target antigen is unknown. Germline CDR1 is SQVTM and CDR2 is ANQGSEA. The CDR3 loop spans 14 amino acids. V lost 0 bases, J lost 1 base, and 7 bases lay in between. Presence of unique molecular identifiers characterized the TCR beta cDNA libraries. T cells numbering roughly 0.95 to 11 million gave rise to about 490,000 cDNA molecules. MiXCR was run by TCRdb on the PCR reads, yielding one entry per CDR3 protein. Of some 240,000 distinct CDR3 sequences listed, 36% were seen once; the top ten hold under 5.5%. This sequence joins TRBV29-1 and TRBJ2-1; D gene unclear. Sequencing input: blood. This sequence originates from a girl aged 10 to 17 with multiple sclerosis. DNA for the CDR3: TGCAGCGTTGAAGATCCTCAGTCCTACAATGAGCAGTTCTTC. As protein: CSVEDPQSYNEQFF.